The 28 T cell receptor beta chains listed next were all sequenced from one sample in a study of radiotherapy plus CTLA-4 blockade in lung cancer (dated by TCRdb to the late 2010s). Libraries came from the immunoSEQ multiplex PCR assay. Not all clones reach the TCRdb copy of this immuneACCESS table, which keeps in-frame sequences only. Checked studies attribute under half of the gap to unresolved V genes and leave the rest unexplained. The sample has tens of thousands of clones on record, around nine tenths of them singletons. In total, the top ten clones hold approximately 15% of the sample. Material: peripheral blood, obtained from a patient treated with radiotherapy plus ipilimumab. The receptors were gathered from a human donor with non-small cell lung cancer that progressed on radiotherapy plus ipilimumab.

J is TRBJ1-3 and V is TRBV7-9; D is uncertain. V was cut by 5 bases and J by 9 bases, with 17 bases left in between. The germline CDR1 and CDR2 sequences are SEHNR and FQNEAQ (reference sequence). The CDR3 spans 14 residues. The CDR3 sequence: CASSPGAAIPTIYF. DNA for the CDR3: TGTGCCAGCAGCCCCGGCGCGGCTATCCCCACCATATATTTT.

In its sample, this clone was seen once. The chain carries TRBV30 and TRBJ1-5; TRBD1 might be the D (6 bases). From germline, CDR1 is GTSNPN and CDR2 SVGIG (reference sequence). Trimming pared 5 bases from V and 1 base from J, leaving 9 bases between. This CDR3 spans 13 amino acids. The chain's CDR3 is CAWGGLSNQPQHF. CDR3 DNA sequence: TGTGCCTGGGGGGGCTTGAGCAATCAGCCCCAGCATTTT.

This chain links TRBV7-6 with TRBJ2-5; no firm D call. The V gene lost 2 bases and the J gene lost 5 bases, with 15 bases spanning the gap. Per germline, CDR1 SGHVS and CDR2 FNYEAQ. The CDR3 covers 15 residues. The CDR3 DNA reads TGTGCCAGCAGCTTATCCCAGCAAAACGCGGAGACCCAGTACTTC. It translates to CASSLSQQNAETQYF.

V is TRBV9 and J is TRBJ2-7, with 12 positions matching TRBD1. The CDR3 contains 15 residues. With 2 bases clipped from V and 1 base from J, the junction kept 1 base outside the gene matches. Per the germline V gene, CDR1 is SGDLS and CDR2 is YYNGEE. The DNA for the CDR3 is TGTGCCAGCAGCGTGGGACAGGGGGCATCCTACGAGCAGTACTTC. This translates into CASSVGQGASYEQYF.

The genes are TRBV9 and TRBJ1-4, with D perhaps matching TRBD1 (6 bases). This CDR3 comprises 14 residues. V was trimmed by 2 bases and J by 8 bases, leaving 13 bases between them. CDR1 is SGDLS, CDR2 YYNGEE, per germline. The CDR3 coding sequence is TGTGCCAGCAGCGTTAAGGGGGAGCGAGAAAAACTGTTTTTT. Translation gives CASSVKGEREKLFF.

V usage is TRBV5-1 and J usage is TRBJ1-1; D is possibly TRBD1 (5 bases). V was shortened by 4 bases and J by 5 bases, with 15 bases between the two germline ends. CDR3 length: 14 amino acids. Germline CDR1 is SGHRS and CDR2 is YFSETQ. The CDR3 is CASSGTQASTEAFF. In nucleotides, the CDR3 is TGCGCCAGCAGCGGGACTCAGGCATCTACTGAAGCTTTCTTT.

The J gene is TRBJ2-7, the V gene TRBV2; 11 nucleotides match TRBD2. Germline CDR1 is SNHLY and CDR2 is FYNNEI. The junction had 8 bases not matched to a gene; V was cut back by 8 bases and J by 2 bases. The CDR3 sequence is 15 residues long. The CDR3 nucleotides are TGTGCCAGCCAAATAGCGGGAGGGCCAACCTACGAGCAGTACTTC. It specifies CASQIAGGPTYEQYF.

This chain uses TRBV5-1 with TRBJ1-3; possibly TRBD1 for D (5 bases). V was clipped by 1 base and J by 1 base, with 6 bases between them. The CDR3 has 14 amino acids. Germline V gene lookup returns CDR1 SGHRS and CDR2 YFSETQ. The CDR3 protein is CASSLTGSGNTIYF. In nucleotides, the CDR3 is TGCGCCAGCAGCTTGACAGGATCTGGAAACACCATATATTTT.

The rearrangement uses TRBV9 and TRBJ2-2; 8 bases align to TRBD2. The CDR3 loop spans 15 amino acids. Germline CDR1 is SGDLS and CDR2 is YYNGEE. J gave up 3 bases and V 5 bases, and 6 bases lay outside the gene matches. CDR3 residues: CASRKTSGYTGELFF. The CDR3 nucleotides are TGTGCCAGCAGAAAAACTAGCGGTTACACCGGGGAGCTGTTTTTT.

The chain uses TRBV4-2 and TRBJ2-6; D call uncertain. The V gene lost 1 base and the J gene lost 0 bases, with 16 bases spanning the gap. Germline V CDR1 and CDR2: LGHNA, YNFKEQ. This CDR3 has 19 residues. The CDR3 sequence: CASSQVINGPISGANVLTF. CDR3 bases: TGTGCCAGCAGCCAAGTTATTAATGGGCCCATCTCTGGGGCCAACGTCCTGACTTTC.

This chain links TRBV5-1 with TRBJ2-1; 14 nucleotides agree with TRBD2. V was clipped by 4 bases and J by 0 bases; unmatched bases: 6. Germline values: CDR1 SGHRS, CDR2 YFSETQ. The CDR3 runs to 18 residues. The CDR3 nucleotides are TGCGCCAGCAGCGGACTAGCGGGGGGCCAAAGCTCCTACAATGAGCAGTTCTTC. Translated: CASSGLAGGQSSYNEQFF. Filled out from reference TRBV5-1 and TRBJ2-1, the complete variable domain reads KAGVTQTPRYLIKTRGQQVTLSCSPISGHRSVSWYQQTPGQGLQFLFEYFSETQRNKGNFPGRFSGRQFSNSRSEMNVSTLELGDSALYLCASSGLAGGQSSYNEQFFGPGTRLTVL.

This clone was seen just once. The V call is TRBV5-1, the J call TRBJ2-7; 11 bases match TRBD1. Per the germline V gene, CDR1 is SGHRS and CDR2 is YFSETQ. This CDR3 comprises 13 residues. J was trimmed by 6 bases and V by 4 bases; bases with no gene match: 3. The CDR3 reads CASSQGQGGEQYF. CDR3 DNA: TGCGCCAGCAGCCAGGGACAGGGGGGCGAGCAGTACTTC.

This chain uses TRBV7-3 with TRBJ1-2; D is undetermined. The germline CDR1 and CDR2 sequences are SGHTA and FQGTGA. Trimming took 5 bases from V and 7 from J, leaving 23 bases between them. The CDR3 sequence is 16 residues long. CDR3 in DNA: TGTGCCAGCAGCCCCCGCGCCAACCGGGAGGGTCTTGGCTACACCTTC. Residues: CASSPRANREGLGYTF.

The rearrangement uses TRBV7-3 and TRBJ1-6; no reliable D call. Trimming shortened V by 2 bases and J by 0 bases, and 11 bases separated the two germline ends. The CDR3 runs to 17 residues. In germline, CDR1 is SGHTA, CDR2 FQGTGA. The CDR3, as DNA: TGTGCCAGCAGCTTAGAGGGAGCGAGCTCCTATAATTCACCCCTCCACTTT. It codes for CASSLEGASSYNSPLHF.

The genes are TRBV14 and TRBJ2-3; 7 bases match TRBD2. Germline values: CDR1 SGHDN, CDR2 FVKESK. This CDR3 region has 16 residues. V trimming: 4 bases; J trimming: 1 base; junction bases outside the gene matches: 8. The CDR3 DNA reads as TGTGCCAGCAGCCGACTAGCCTTTACCGGCACAGATACGCAGTATTTT. It encodes CASSRLAFTGTDTQYF.

The chain carries TRBV6-1 and TRBJ1-1; D ambiguous. Germline CDR1 MNHNS, CDR2 SASEGT. This CDR3 is built from 14 residues. The ends were cut back, 4 bases at V and 1 base at J, with 10 bases in the middle. CDR3 DNA: TGTGCCAGCAGTGCCAGTGGGTCGAACACTGAAGCTTTCTTT. Its protein product is CASSASGSNTEAFF.

This clone has a handful of counts. V usage is TRBV4-3 and J usage is TRBJ2-1; 8 nucleotides line up with TRBD1. The CDR3 extends over 18 amino acids. Germline V gene sequence: CDR1 LGHNA, CDR2 YSLEER. The ends lost 1 base at V and 3 bases at J; junction bases unmatched: 11. CDR3 in amino acids: CASSQAMFRDRYYNEQFF. The CDR3 region has the DNA TGCGCCAGCAGCCAAGCAATGTTCCGGGACAGGTACTACAATGAGCAGTTCTTC.

The V and J genes are TRBV2 and TRBJ1-1; D is possibly TRBD1 (5 bases). CDR3 length equals 14 residues. Trimming pared 7 bases from V and 1 base from J, leaving 13 bases between. Germline CDR1 is SNHLY and CDR2 is FYNNEI. DNA for the CDR3: TGTGCCAGCACTCAAGGGGCAGCGAACACTGAAGCTTTCTTT. As protein: CASTQGAANTEAFF. The entire variable domain, with the rest obtained from reference TRBV2 and TRBJ1-1, is as follows: EPEVTQTPSHQVTQMGQEVILRCVPISNHLYFYWYRQILGQKVEFLVSFYNNEISEKSEIFDDQFSVERPDGSNFTLKIRSTKLEDSAMYFCASTQGAANTEAFFGQGTRLTVV.

The V and J genes are TRBV9 and TRBJ1-4; 8 nucleotides line up with TRBD1. The germline CDR1 and CDR2 sequences are SGDLS and YYNGEE. CDR3 length: 17 amino acids. The ends lost 4 bases at V and 0 bases at J; junction bases unmatched: 8. Written as DNA, the CDR3 is TGTGCCAGCAGCTTCCGGGACAGGATTGCAACTAATGAAAAACTGTTTTTT. This translates into CASSFRDRIATNEKLFF.

V is TRBV27 and J is TRBJ1-1; D ambiguous. Trimming shortened V by 6 bases and J by 2 bases, and 13 bases separated the two germline ends. In germline, CDR1 is MNHEY, CDR2 SMNVEV (reference sequence). The CDR3 is 14 amino acids. The CDR3 loop is CASSLSGLNTEAFF. The CDR3 nucleotides are TGTGCCAGCAGCCTATCGGGCCTCAACACTGAAGCTTTCTTT.

The chain carries TRBV27 and TRBJ1-1; no reliable D call. This CDR3 has 13 residues. Germline V lookup: CDR1 MNHEY, CDR2 SMNVEV (reference sequence). The germline V and J ends were trimmed by 5 bases and 2 bases, with 9 bases remaining between them. This chain's CDR3 is CASSPHLNTEAFF. The CDR3 bases are TGTGCCAGCAGTCCCCATCTTAACACTGAAGCTTTCTTT.

This chain connects TRBV28 to TRBJ1-2; D is possibly TRBD1 (6 bases). There are 13 residues in the CDR3. Germline V gene data show CDR1 as MDHEN and CDR2 as SYDVKM. The V gene lost 6 bases and the J gene lost 13 bases, with 21 bases spanning the gap. This chain's CDR3 is CASSPDGGRILTF. The CDR3 DNA sequence: TGTGCCAGCAGCCCCGATGGGGGCCGGATTCTCACCTTC.

This clone came up a few times. The chain couples TRBV5-1 to TRBJ2-6, with no clear D. Germline V lookup: CDR1 SGHRS, CDR2 YFSETQ. The V end lost 0 bases, the J end lost 0 bases, and 13 bases lay between the germline ends. There are 18 residues in the CDR3. The CDR3 DNA is TGCGCCAGCAGCTTGGCCGGGTCTCTTATCTCTGGGGCCAACGTCCTGACTTTC. Translation gives CASSLAGSLISGANVLTF.

The rearrangement joins TRBV5-4 to TRBJ1-2, with D hard to call. CDR1 and CDR2 from the germline V gene are SGHNT and YYREEE (reference sequence). V shed 0 bases and J shed 2 bases, with 5 bases lying between them. The CDR3 covers 13 residues. The CDR3 is CASSLDQNYGYTF. In DNA, the CDR3 is TGTGCCAGCAGCTTGGACCAGAACTATGGCTACACCTTC.

This clone was found a few times. The rearrangement links TRBV7-2 to TRBJ2-3, with 10 positions matching TRBD2. CDR1 is SGHTA, CDR2 FQGNSA, per germline. J gave up 2 bases and V 5 bases, and 4 bases lay outside the gene matches. The CDR3 totals 15 residues. The CDR3 spells CASSRSGRATDTQYF. CDR3 sequence (DNA): TGTGCCAGCAGCCGAAGCGGGAGGGCCACAGATACGCAGTATTTT.

This chain joins TRBV6-5 and TRBJ1-5, with 7 bases lining up with TRBD1. Germline CDR1 and CDR2: MNHEY and SVGAGI. This CDR3 spans 15 amino acids. J was trimmed by 3 bases and V by 6 bases; bases with no gene match: 8. The DNA of the CDR3 is TGTGCCAGCAGCTCGCGACAGGGACCCAATCAGCCCCAGCATTTT. Its translation: CASSSRQGPNQPQHF.

A single count supports this clone. The same CDR3 can be traced to other DNA sequences in this sample. The rearrangement links TRBV7-9 to TRBJ1-1; D is undetermined. Germline CDR1 is SEHNR and CDR2 is FQNEAQ (reference sequence). There are 12 residues in the CDR3. Trimming cost V 2 bases and J 10 bases, with 11 bases left between them. This chain's CDR3 is CASSLQVRGAFF. The CDR3 DNA follows: TGTGCCAGCAGCTTACAAGTGCGTGGAGCTTTCTTT.

The genes are TRBV25-1 and TRBJ2-1, with D possibly TRBD2 on 6 matching bases. CDR3 length equals 15 residues. The germline V and J ends were trimmed by 1 base and 8 bases, with 15 bases remaining between them. CDR1 is MGHDK and CDR2 is SYGVNS in the germline V gene. The CDR3 loop reads CASSESGVLGHEQFF. CDR3 coding DNA: TGTGCCAGCAGTGAATCGGGGGTCCTAGGCCATGAGCAGTTCTTC.